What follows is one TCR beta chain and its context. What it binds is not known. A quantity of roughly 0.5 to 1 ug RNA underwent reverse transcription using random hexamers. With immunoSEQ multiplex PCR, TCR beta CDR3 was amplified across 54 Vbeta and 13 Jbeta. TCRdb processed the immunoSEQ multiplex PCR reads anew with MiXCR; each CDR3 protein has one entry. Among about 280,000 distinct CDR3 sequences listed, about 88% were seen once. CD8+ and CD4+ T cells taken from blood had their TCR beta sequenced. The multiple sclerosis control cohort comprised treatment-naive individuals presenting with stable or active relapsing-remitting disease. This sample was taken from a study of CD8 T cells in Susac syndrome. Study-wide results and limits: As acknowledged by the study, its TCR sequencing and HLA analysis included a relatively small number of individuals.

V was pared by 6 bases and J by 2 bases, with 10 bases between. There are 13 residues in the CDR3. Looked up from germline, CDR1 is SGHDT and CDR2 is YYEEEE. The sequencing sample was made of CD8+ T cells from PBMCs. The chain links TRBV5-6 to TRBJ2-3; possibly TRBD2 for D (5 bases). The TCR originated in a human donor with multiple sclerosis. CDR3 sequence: CASKGLNTDTQYF. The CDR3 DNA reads TGTGCCAGCAAAGGACTCAACACAGATACGCAGTATTTT.